This T cell receptor (beta chain) was identified in a study of T cells after yellow fever vaccination. V was trimmed by 5 bases and J by 3 bases, leaving 11 bases between them. This CDR3 contains 13 residues. From germline, CDR1 is LGHDT and CDR2 YNNKEL (reference sequence). Study-wide results and limits: Repertoires sorted by FACS could include abundant clonotypes that are contaminants from the bulk population.

Ten or more counts support this clonotype. What it recognizes is unknown. TCRdb analysed the 5' RACE reads with MiXCR anew, one entry per CDR3 protein. The sample includes roughly 160,000 distinct CDR3 sequences, 6% to 7.5% of them seen just once. This TCR derives from a man younger than 30 who received the YFV17D yellow fever vaccine. The chain carries TRBV3-1 and TRBJ2-7; D may be TRBD2 (6 bases). The sample in question was CD4+ T cells sorted from PBMCs, obtained more than 4 days after the first yellow fever vaccination. The CDR3 loop reads CASSYPGDYEQYF. The CDR3 nucleotides read TGTGCCAGCAGCTACCCGGGGGACTACGAGCAGTACTTC.